This TCR beta chain stems from a study of blood T cell repertoires in COVID-19. Background on the study: T cells, B-cell-depleted T cells, or PBMCs supplied cDNA or gDNA.

Germline V gives CDR1 SGDLS, CDR2 YYNGEE. The CDR3 is 15 residues long. V dropped 4 bases and J dropped 7 bases, with 18 bases sitting between them. In the original workflow: The authors estimated nucleated cell counts from reference gene primer amplification. Clones were sequenced by immunoSEQ multiplex PCR, and TCRdb holds only the in-frame ones, with some missing. V and J calls and clone size are as listed in that table; D and trimming were resolved from the DNA. Among 90,000 to 120,000 clones listed, 88% were seen once. The V and J genes are TRBV9 and TRBJ2-1; a possible D gene is TRBD2 (5 bases). This sequence originates from a woman aged 55-69 years with acute or convalescent COVID-19. The sample comprised peripheral blood. DNA of the CDR3: TGTGCCAGCAGCCCCCGCGGGTTACCTGGGAATGAGCAGTTCTTC. As protein: CASSPRGLPGNEQFF.